This T cell receptor beta chain was obtained from a study of cytomegalovirus exposure and HLA in healthy donors. Study-wide background: Approximately 180 million T cells yielded 117 million unique TCR beta sequences, as an earlier analysis found.

All the people who gave samples were healthy bone marrow donors. Study observations and caveats: Across donors, most TCRs were seen rarely, yet some public ones were widespread. TCR beta V- and J-gene trimming, according to a later analysis, was linked to a missense DCLRE1C variant.

The PCR employed 60 Vbeta primers together with 13 Jbeta primers. Data came from immunoSEQ multiplex PCR; TCRdb stores just in-frame clones and leaves some out. This table has some 89,000 clones, roughly 85% appearing once. Regarding this clone: The antigen remains undetermined.

Germline values: CDR1 SGHDT, CDR2 YYEEEE. V lost 2 bases, J lost 3 bases, and 3 bases stayed unmatched. The CDR3 extends over 15 amino acids. The clonotype originates from a man in his forties or fifties in good health and CMV-seropositive. The specimen was PBMCs. This chain connects TRBV5-6 to TRBJ2-7, with 12 bases identical to TRBD2. CDR3 in amino acids: CASSFPSGGVYEQYF. As DNA, the CDR3 is TGTGCCAGCAGCTTTCCTAGCGGGGGGGTCTACGAGCAGTACTTC.